A selection of T cell receptor beta chains follows, all from one sample in a study of regulatory T cells in long-lasting Graves disease. TCRdb independently ran MiXCR on the multiplex PCR reads; one entry per CDR3 protein. The sample has about 530,000 distinct CDR3 sequences, around 16% seen once. The data also belong to a second study, concerning T cells in Graves' hyperthyroidism and ophthalmopathy.

The material was peripheral blood mononuclear cells (PBMCs), obtained at new diagnosis, from a patient treated with antithyroid drugs. The origin of the receptors is a woman aged 35-60 years with Graves disease. Both conserved end residues are part of each CDR3. Fields, in order: clone size, V gene, D gene, J gene, CDR3 protein, CDR3 DNA. A D gene is named only where the DNA matches it firmly. Clone size is given for some rows only: seen once, a few or many times, or a class if the clone is expanded.

>few|TRBV12-5|-|TRBJ1-2
CASGLGPWGYTF
TGTGCTAGTGGTTTGGGCCCATGGGGCTACACCTTC
>-|TRBV20-1|TRBD1|TRBJ1-2
CSAPVPRDRAYGYTF
TGCAGTGCTCCAGTTCCCCGGGACAGGGCCTATGGCTACACCTTC
>many|TRBV2|-|TRBJ2-7
CASSVGRTYEQYF
TGTGCCAGCAGTGTTGGCAGAACCTACGAGCAGTACTTC
>-|TRBV5-1|-|TRBJ2-7
CASSLIPGGDSSYEQYF
TGCGCCAGCAGCTTAATCCCCGGAGGGGACAGTTCCTACGAGCAGTACTTC
>-|TRBV29-1|-|TRBJ1-1
CSVDLPNTEAFF
TGCAGCGTTGACTTGCCGAACACTGAAGCTTTCTTT
>-|TRBV20-1|-|TRBJ2-7
CSAREDTSYEQYF
TGCAGTGCTAGAGAAGACACCTCCTACGAGCAGTACTTC
>-|TRBV12-5|-|TRBJ1-6
CASGLSPIGQAWSSYNSPLHF
TGTGCTAGTGGTTTGTCCCCCATAGGGCAGGCCTGGAGCTCCTATAATTCACCCCTCCACTTT
>many|TRBV20-1|-|TRBJ2-1
CSAKAAEQFF
TGCAGTGCGAAAGCGGCTGAGCAGTTCTTC
>-|TRBV4-1|-|TRBJ2-7
CASSQKDGPYEQYF
TGCGCCAGCAGCCAAAAGGACGGACCCTACGAGCAGTACTTC
>many|TRBV20-1|-|TRBJ2-2
CSAREGNTGELFF
TGCAGTGCTAGGGAGGGGAACACCGGGGAGCTGTTTTTT
>few|TRBV7-9|-|TRBJ2-7
CASSHANFYEQYF
TGTGCCAGCAGCCACGCGAATTTCTACGAGCAGTACTTC
>-|TRBV19|-|TRBJ2-1
CASRRTSGAPNEQFF
TGTGCCAGTAGACGGACTTCGGGGGCCCCCAATGAGCAGTTCTTC
>-|TRBV6-5|-|TRBJ2-3
CASSFRGEPNTDTQYF
TGTGCCAGCAGTTTTAGAGGAGAGCCAAACACAGATACGCAGTATTTT
>-|TRBV19|-|TRBJ2-2
CARRQANTGELFF
TGTGCCAGACGACAGGCTAACACCGGGGAGCTGTTTTTT
>many|TRBV2|-|TRBJ1-1
CASSRGSRRGEAFF
TGTGCCAGCAGCCGGGGCTCTAGAAGGGGTGAAGCTTTCTTT
>many|TRBV20-1|TRBD1|TRBJ2-1
CSAATGVPYNEQFF
TGCAGTGCCGCTACAGGGGTCCCCTACAATGAGCAGTTCTTC
>few|TRBV19|-|TRBJ2-7
CASSPSSSREQYF
TGTGCCAGTAGTCCATCGTCCTCTCGCGAGCAGTACTTC
>-|TRBV28|-|TRBJ2-5
CASSPYTLQETQYF
TGTGCCAGCAGCCCCTACACCTTACAAGAGACCCAGTACTTC
>many|TRBV5-1|-|TRBJ2-3
CASTFSEGSTDTQYF
TGCGCCAGCACCTTTAGCGAGGGAAGCACAGATACGCAGTATTTT
>-|TRBV7-9|-|TRBJ1-2
CASSPPMGQNYGYTF
TGTGCCAGCAGCCCACCGATGGGTCAAAACTATGGCTACACCTTC